Following are 5 T cell receptor beta chains from one sample sequenced in a study of spatial heterogeneity in lung cancer. As to time point: blood taken at disease recurrence. Whole RNA came from tumor, nontumor lung or frozen PBMC and was sequenced without being sorted. TCRdb passed the 5' RACE reads through MiXCR, listing each CDR3 protein once. The sample lists nearly 10,000 distinct CDR3 sequences; approximately 3.6% were seen once. The sample in question was PBMCs, obtained at recurrence. The receptors shown here come from a female donor with early-stage non-small cell lung cancer.

A remark on this clonotype: This beta chain is a stray read from a library made for alpha chains; its abundance is not meaningful. The rearrangement uses TRBV21-1 and TRBJ1-5; the tabulated D call, TRBD1, remains unverified against the DNA. TRBV21-1 is deemed a pseudogene. This CDR3 has 13 amino acids. CDR3 region: CATVKQGNQPQHF. Here the CDR3 DNA reads TGTGCCACCGTAAAACAGGGCAATCAGCCCCAGCATTTT.

This clonotype was recorded many times. Little can be read into the size of this beta chain, an off-target read in a library designed for alpha chains. This rearrangement joins TRBV7-6 to TRBJ2-2; 15 nucleotides match TRBD2. The J segment lost 7 bases and the V segment lost 6 bases, leaving 6 bases of the junction unmatched. Germline CDR1 reads SGHVS; CDR2 reads FNYEAQ. The CDR3 has 16 residues. Here the CDR3 reads CASSPRTSGGVGELFF. CDR3 DNA sequence: TGTGCCAGCAGTCCCCGGACTAGCGGGGGGGTCGGGGAGCTGTTTTTT.

This clonotype was counted many times. This beta chain is off target for a library built for alpha chains, so its abundance means little. This chain links TRBV13 with TRBJ1-4; tentative D call: TRBD1 (5 bases). The germline V gene encodes CDR1 PRHDT and CDR2 FYEKMQ (reference sequence). The germline V and J ends were trimmed by 4 bases and 3 bases, with 12 bases remaining between them. CDR3 size: 15 residues. The CDR3 DNA reads as TGTGCCAGCAGCTCCACTGGGGCGGCTAATGAAAAACTGTTTTTT. Translated: CASSSTGAANEKLFF.

This clonotype was found many times. With the library built for alpha chains, this beta chain is off target and its frequency is not meaningful. This chain links TRBV28 with TRBJ1-6; a weak D match, TRBD1 (5 bases). Germline V gives CDR1 MDHEN, CDR2 SYDVKM. V lost 1 base, J lost 10 bases, and 14 bases lay in between. The CDR3 has 15 residues. CDR3 in DNA: TGTGCCAGCAGTTTATCGAGGGGAAGTTCGTCACCCCTCCACTTT. It codes for CASSLSRGSSSPLHF.

The sample holds many counts of this clonotype. Since it is a stray read in a library aimed at alpha chains, this beta chain has a size that is not meaningful. DNA of the CDR3: TGTGCCATCAGCCACCCGGACAGTCAACCTAACACTGAAGCTTTCTTT. This translates into CAISHPDSQPNTEAFF. The V call is TRBV10-3, the J call TRBJ1-1, with a weak D call TRBD1 (6 bases). Germline assignment: CDR1 ENHRY and CDR2 SYGVKD. The CDR3 is made up of 16 amino acids. The ends were cut back, 6 bases at V and 2 bases at J, with 19 bases in the middle.